The 14 T cell receptor beta chains reported below all come from one sample, sequenced in a study of blood T cell repertoires in COVID-19. Sequencing used immunoSEQ multiplex PCR; TCRdb keeps in-frame clones, though not all of them. The sample yields over 50,000 clones, around 87% seen once. Sequencing was carried out using peripheral blood. These receptors came from a man between 60 and 75 years old with acute or convalescent COVID-19.

The chain joins TRBV2 to TRBJ1-6, with a weak D call TRBD1 (5 bases). CDR1 is SNHLY, CDR2 FYNNEI, per germline. Trimming removed 10 bases at V and 10 bases at J, with 20 bases between. The CDR3 totals 14 residues. The CDR3 loop reads CATKVGLDSSPLHF. CDR3 bases: TGTGCCACCAAGGTCGGGTTAGACAGCTCACCCCTCCACTTT.

The J gene is TRBJ1-2, the V gene TRBV4-3; 7 nucleotides line up with TRBD1. The CDR3 consists of 13 residues. With 6 bases clipped from V and 5 bases from J, the junction kept 6 bases outside the gene matches. Per germline, CDR1 LGHNA and CDR2 YSLEER. The CDR3 nucleotides are TGCGCCAGCAGTAGACAGGGAGTTTATGGCTACACCTTC. This gives the protein CASSRQGVYGYTF.

This clone is large. This chain connects TRBV27 to TRBJ1-6; D ambiguous. The CDR3 covers 12 residues. Trimming removed 5 bases from V and 8 bases from J, with 7 bases in between. Germline V gives CDR1 MNHEY, CDR2 SMNVEV (reference sequence). Here the CDR3 DNA reads TGTGCCAGCAGTGGCATGTATTCACCCCTCCACTTT. Amino acids: CASSGMYSPLHF.

CDR3 in amino acids: CASSEWGSISSGRLNTEAFF. DNA of the CDR3: TGTGCCAGCAGTGAATGGGGCTCGATCAGCTCGGGCAGACTGAACACTGAAGCTTTCTTT. The chain combines TRBV2 with TRBJ1-1, with a possible D match to TRBD1 (5 bases). The CDR3 is 20 amino acids. Between the trimmed V and J ends, which lost 2 bases and 0 bases, there was a span of 25 bases. Germline-derived CDR1 and CDR2 are SNHLY and FYNNEI.

This chain joins TRBV5-4 and TRBJ1-2; D gene unclear. Germline values: CDR1 SGHNT, CDR2 YYREEE (reference sequence). This CDR3 has 15 amino acids. V dropped 0 bases and J dropped 6 bases, with 15 bases sitting between them. The CDR3 bases are TGTGCCAGCAGCTTGGCTTCGGGTCTAGTCGATGGCTACACCTTC. Amino acids: CASSLASGLVDGYTF.

The chain links TRBV23-1 to TRBJ1-5; 10 bases match TRBD1. TRBV23-1 is given ORF status, its function remaining uncertain. V lost 2 bases, J lost 5 bases, and 12 bases stayed unmatched. This CDR3 spans 18 amino acids. The CDR3 loop is CASSQLPWDRGRDQPQHF. The CDR3 DNA sequence: TGCGCCAGCAGTCAACTACCTTGGGACAGGGGAAGGGATCAGCCCCAGCATTTT.

The CDR3 DNA follows: TGTGCCAGCAGCTCTCGGGGGGGCGCTCTCCAGGGGCCAGATACGCAGTATTTT. It yields the protein CASSSRGGALQGPDTQYF. The rearrangement links TRBV7-2 to TRBJ2-3; TRBD2 agrees at 8 bases. The CDR3 loop spans 18 amino acids. J was trimmed by 4 bases and V by 4 bases; bases with no gene match: 16. CDR1 SGHTA and CDR2 FQGNSA come from the germline V gene.

This clone has just a few counts. The rearrangement joins TRBV5-6 to TRBJ1-1; 9 bases are shared with TRBD1. Germline CDR1 and CDR2: SGHDT and YYEEEE. This CDR3 has 15 residues. V lost 4 bases, J lost 4 bases, and 8 bases stayed unmatched. The CDR3: CASSVPGTGTTEAFF. In nucleotides, the CDR3 is TGTGCCAGCAGCGTCCCCGGGACAGGGACCACTGAAGCTTTCTTT.

The chain joins TRBV3-1 (or the pseudogene TRBV3-2) to TRBJ2-7, with D possibly TRBD2 on 6 matching bases. The germline V gene has CDR1 LGHDT and CDR2 YNNKEL (reference sequence). V shed 3 bases and J shed 4 bases, with 13 bases lying between them. The CDR3 is 14 amino acids. The CDR3: CASSQGLSSYEQYF. The CDR3 region has the DNA TGTGCCAGCAGCCAGGGACTTTCTTCATACGAGCAGTACTTC.

A few counts support this clone. The rearrangement uses TRBV30 and TRBJ1-2; 8 bases fit TRBD1. J was trimmed by 8 bases and V by 0 bases; bases with no gene match: 17. Looked up from germline, CDR1 is GTSNPN and CDR2 is SVGIG (reference sequence). The CDR3 is made up of 17 amino acids. CDR3 in DNA: TGTGCCTGGAGTGTAATCCCTTTGAAGTCCAGGGGGCAAGGCTACACCTTC. Amino acids: CAWSVIPLKSRGQGYTF.

The chain employs TRBV14 and TRBJ1-3, with D unresolved. V was clipped by 2 bases and J by 0 bases, with 8 bases between them. Germline V lookup: CDR1 SGHDN, CDR2 FVKESK. The CDR3 has 15 residues. CDR3: CASSQSWSSGNTIYF. For the CDR3, the DNA is TGTGCCAGCAGCCAAAGCTGGAGCTCTGGAAACACCATATATTTT. The variable domain in full, with the rest retrieved from reference TRBV14 and TRBJ1-3, is EAGVTQFPSHSVIEKGQTVTLRCDPISGHDNLYWYRRVMGKEIKFLLHFVKESKQDESGMPNNRFLAERTGGTYSTLKVQPAELEDSGVYFCASSQSWSSGNTIYFGEGSWLTVV.

The genes are TRBV4-2 and TRBJ2-1; a possible D gene is TRBD2 (6 bases). V gave up 4 bases and J gave up 7 bases, with 14 bases separating them. CDR3 length: 14 residues. Germline V gives CDR1 LGHNA, CDR2 YNFKEQ. CDR3 sequence (DNA): TGTGCCAGCAGCCCGGCGGTCGGGGGAAATGAGCAGTTCTTC. As protein: CASSPAVGGNEQFF.

This chain's CDR3 is CASRSPPPGNSGNTIYF. CDR3 nucleotide sequence: TGTGCCAGTAGATCTCCCCCGCCAGGGAACTCTGGAAACACCATATATTTT. The chain recombines TRBV19 with TRBJ1-3, with D maybe TRBD1 (5 bases). V lost 6 bases and J 0 bases, leaving 18 bases between the germline ends. CDR3 length: 17 amino acids. Germline V CDR1 and CDR2: LNHDA, SQIVND (reference sequence).

This chain connects TRBV30 to TRBJ1-5, with 7 bases identical to TRBD1. The germline V gene encodes CDR1 GTSNPN and CDR2 SVGIG (reference sequence). V shed 5 bases and J 3 bases; nucleotides not matched to a gene: 7. The CDR3 contains 14 residues. CDR3 nucleotides: TGTGCCTGGGCCCCGGGACAGCTCAATCAGCCCCAGCATTTT. Protein sequence: CAWAPGQLNQPQHF.